This entry is about one T cell receptor beta chain. Its antigen is not identified. A multiplex PCR was run with 60 Vbeta primers and 13 Jbeta primers. Repertoires were generated with immunoSEQ multiplex PCR, while TCRdb's copy carries only in-frame clones and drops some. The clone table shows around 210,000 clones, with the ten largest holding roughly 0.98%. The ends lost 4 bases at V and 7 bases at J; junction bases unmatched: 7. This CDR3 spans 14 amino acids. Germline loops: CDR1 SGHNT, CDR2 YYREEE (reference sequence). The sample originates from a study of cytomegalovirus exposure and HLA in healthy donors. Whole-study results and caveats: Some V segments (TRBV6-2 and TRBV6-3 among them) were excluded as indistinguishable.

The receptor comes from a woman younger than 45 in good health and CMV-seropositive. This rearrangement joins TRBV5-4 to TRBJ2-7, with 11 bases fitting TRBD1. The sample was PBMCs. The CDR3 sequence is CASSNGQGAGEQYF. The DNA of the CDR3 is TGTGCCAGCAGCAATGGACAGGGGGCGGGAGAGCAGTACTTC.